This T cell receptor (beta chain) emerged from a study of beta chain features in type 1 diabetes. Study context: Age and gender were similar between patients and healthy donors, as were cell yields. Study-wide results and limits: When Type 1 diabetes patients were examined, their TCRB CDR3s proved moderately but significantly shorter in all four CD4+ subsets.

The ends lost 1 base at V and 7 bases at J; junction bases unmatched: 12. Germline CDR1 and CDR2: SGHTA and FQGTGA. The CDR3 runs 17 residues. As concerns this clone: Its matching antigen is unknown.

Expressed TCRB transcripts were sequenced, since all the RNA that had been isolated was reverse transcribed. Clones were read by immunoSEQ multiplex PCR, and TCRdb kept only the in-frame ones, dropping some. The sample consists of about 360,000 clones, roughly an eighth of them appearing once. V usage is TRBV7-3 and J usage is TRBJ2-1; TRBD1 agrees at 8 bases. The sample was naive CD4+ T cells from blood. The source is a man aged 18 to 29 in good health. Written as DNA, the CDR3 is TGTGCCAGCAGCTTAAACGGCGGACAGGGCGCGGCGAATGAGCAGTTCTTC. This sequence encodes CASSLNGGQGAANEQFF.